This paragraph reports one T cell receptor beta chain. These data originate in a study of control samples from healthy donors and cancer patients. With V trimmed by 1 base and J by 3 bases, 0 bases remained unmatched. The CDR3 sequence is 14 residues long. CDR1 LNHNV and CDR2 YYDKDF come from the germline V gene (reference sequence). Assay: immunoSEQ multiplex PCR; the TCRdb copy retains only in-frame clones and omits some. The profile shows over 85,000 clones, about 91% of them singletons. Sequencing was done on a sample of blood. The V call is TRBV15, the J call TRBJ1-1; the match to TRBD1 covers 9 bases. The receptor's source is a young woman in good health. The CDR3: CATSRGDRDTEAFF. CDR3 nucleotide sequence: TGTGCCACCAGCAGAGGGGACAGGGACACTGAAGCTTTCTTT.